This is a list of T cell receptor beta chains from one sample in a study of cytomegalovirus exposure and HLA in healthy donors. Here immunoSEQ multiplex PCR was the method, and the copy in TCRdb shows in-frame clones only, minus some. The sample shows roughly 180,000 clones, approximately 85% of them seen only once. The specimen sequenced was PBMCs. Every receptor here comes from a girl under 18 in good health and CMV-seropositive. Each CDR3 is given with its conserved first and last residue.

cdr3_aa: CASSLGARVRTDTQYF
j_call: TRBJ2-3
v_call: TRBV27

cdr3_aa: CASRPAPGQGDLKAFF
j_call: TRBJ1-1
v_call: TRBV2

cdr3_aa: CASSWDREYGYTF
j_call: TRBJ1-2
v_call: TRBV11-2

cdr3_aa: CSVWGLGYGYTF
j_call: TRBJ1-2
v_call: TRBV29-1

cdr3_aa: CASTLAGAGSYEQYF
j_call: TRBJ2-7
v_call: TRBV6-1

cdr3_aa: CASSRQGRTNQPQHF
j_call: TRBJ1-5
v_call: TRBV6-6

cdr3_aa: CASSQEMSSGAYEQYF
j_call: TRBJ2-7
v_call: TRBV4-3

cdr3_aa: CASSPGAVQDTIYF
j_call: TRBJ1-3
v_call: TRBV5-1

cdr3_aa: CASSLGANTGELFF
j_call: TRBJ2-2
v_call: TRBV25-1

cdr3_aa: CASSYGTGTYEQYF
j_call: TRBJ2-7
v_call: TRBV6-5

cdr3_aa: CASSTDRRNHLYGYTF
j_call: TRBJ1-2
v_call: TRBV7-2

cdr3_aa: CASSGGHNSPLHF
j_call: TRBJ1-6
v_call: TRBV2

cdr3_aa: CASTRSPTGSYGYTF
j_call: TRBJ1-2
v_call: TRBV6-1

cdr3_aa: CASSPLGADLNGYTF
j_call: TRBJ1-2
v_call: TRBV27

cdr3_aa: CASSLRLETDTQYF
j_call: TRBJ2-3
v_call: TRBV7-2

cdr3_aa: CASSINWLASTDTQYF
j_call: TRBJ2-3
v_call: TRBV19

cdr3_aa: CASSQVSPTDTQYF
j_call: TRBJ2-3
v_call: TRBV4-1

cdr3_aa: CASSLGTTPYEQYF
j_call: TRBJ2-7
v_call: TRBV5-1

cdr3_aa: CASSQDTGSHQPQHF
j_call: TRBJ1-5
v_call: TRBV4-3

cdr3_aa: CASSSHQNRYTEAFF
j_call: TRBJ1-1
v_call: TRBV11-2